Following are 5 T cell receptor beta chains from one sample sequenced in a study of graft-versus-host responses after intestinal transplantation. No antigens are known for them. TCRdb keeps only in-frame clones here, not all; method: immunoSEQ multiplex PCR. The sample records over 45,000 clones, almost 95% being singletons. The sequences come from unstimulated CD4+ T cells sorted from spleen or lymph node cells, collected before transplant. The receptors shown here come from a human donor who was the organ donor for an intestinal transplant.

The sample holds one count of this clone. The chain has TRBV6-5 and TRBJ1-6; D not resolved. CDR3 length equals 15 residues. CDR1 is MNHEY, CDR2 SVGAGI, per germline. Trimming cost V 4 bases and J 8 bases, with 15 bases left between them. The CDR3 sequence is CASSSRQGGDSPLHF. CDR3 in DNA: TGTGCCAGCAGTTCCCGCCAAGGCGGTGATTCACCCCTCCACTTT.

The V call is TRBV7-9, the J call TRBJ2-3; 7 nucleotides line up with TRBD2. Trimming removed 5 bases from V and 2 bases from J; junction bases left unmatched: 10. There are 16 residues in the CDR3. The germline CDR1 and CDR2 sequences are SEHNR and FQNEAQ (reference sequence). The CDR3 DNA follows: TGTGCCAGCAGCGCCCCCAGCGGGGTTATCACAGATACGCAGTATTTT. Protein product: CASSAPSGVITDTQYF. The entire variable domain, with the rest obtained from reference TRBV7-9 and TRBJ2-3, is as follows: DTGVSQNPRHKITKRGQNVTFRCDPISEHNRLYWYRQTLGQGPEFLTYFQNEAQLEKSRLLSDRFSAERPKGSFSTLEIQRTEQGDSAMYLCASSAPSGVITDTQYFGPGTRLTVL.

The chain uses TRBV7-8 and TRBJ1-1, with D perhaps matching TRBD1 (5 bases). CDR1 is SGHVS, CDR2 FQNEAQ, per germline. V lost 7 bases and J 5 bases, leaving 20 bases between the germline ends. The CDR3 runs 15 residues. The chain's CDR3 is CASMVQGTVGTEAFF. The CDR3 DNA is TGTGCCAGCATGGTCCAGGGAACGGTGGGGACTGAAGCTTTCTTT.

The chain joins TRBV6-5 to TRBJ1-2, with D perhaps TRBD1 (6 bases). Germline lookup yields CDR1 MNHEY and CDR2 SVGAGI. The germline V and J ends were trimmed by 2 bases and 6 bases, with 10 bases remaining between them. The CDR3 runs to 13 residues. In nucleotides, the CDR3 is TGTGCCAGCAGTTACCTACAGGGAGATGGCTACACCTTC. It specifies CASSYLQGDGYTF.

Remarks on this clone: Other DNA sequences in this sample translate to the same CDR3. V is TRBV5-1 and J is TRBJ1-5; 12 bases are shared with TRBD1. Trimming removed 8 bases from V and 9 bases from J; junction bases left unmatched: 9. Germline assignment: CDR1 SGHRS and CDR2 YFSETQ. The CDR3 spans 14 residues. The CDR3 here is CASSIGTGGTPQHF. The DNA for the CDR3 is TGCGCCAGTAGCATCGGGACAGGGGGCACGCCCCAGCATTTT.